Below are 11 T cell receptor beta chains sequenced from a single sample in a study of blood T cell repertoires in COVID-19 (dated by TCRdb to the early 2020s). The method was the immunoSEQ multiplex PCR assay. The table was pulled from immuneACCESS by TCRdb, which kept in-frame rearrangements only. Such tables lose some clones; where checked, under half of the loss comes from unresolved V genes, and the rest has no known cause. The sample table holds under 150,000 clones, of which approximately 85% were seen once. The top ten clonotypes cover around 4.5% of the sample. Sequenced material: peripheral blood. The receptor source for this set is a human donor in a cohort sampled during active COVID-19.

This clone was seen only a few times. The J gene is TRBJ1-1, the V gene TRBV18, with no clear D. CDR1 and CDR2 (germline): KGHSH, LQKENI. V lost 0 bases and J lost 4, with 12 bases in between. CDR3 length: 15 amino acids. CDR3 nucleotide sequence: TGTGCCAGCTCACCACCCTCGGGAGCGGCCACTGAAGCTTTCTTT. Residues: CASSPPSGAATEAFF.

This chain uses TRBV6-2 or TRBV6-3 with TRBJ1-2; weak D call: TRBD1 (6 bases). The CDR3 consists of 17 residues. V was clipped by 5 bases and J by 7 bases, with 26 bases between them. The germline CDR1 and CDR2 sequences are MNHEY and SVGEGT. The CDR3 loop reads CASSLHEAAGAMTGYTF. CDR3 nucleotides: TGTGCCAGCAGTCTCCACGAGGCGGCAGGGGCTATGACTGGCTACACCTTC.

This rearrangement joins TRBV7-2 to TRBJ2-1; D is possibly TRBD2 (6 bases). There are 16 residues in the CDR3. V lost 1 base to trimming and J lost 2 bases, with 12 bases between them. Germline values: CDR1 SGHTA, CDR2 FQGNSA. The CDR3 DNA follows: TGTGCCAGCAGCTTAGTTGCGGGGTTTCCCTACAATGAGCAGTTCTTC. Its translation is CASSLVAGFPYNEQFF.

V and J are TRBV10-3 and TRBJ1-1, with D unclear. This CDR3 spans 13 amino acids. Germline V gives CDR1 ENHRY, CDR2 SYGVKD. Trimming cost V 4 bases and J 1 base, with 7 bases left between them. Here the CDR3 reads CAISGQENTEAFF. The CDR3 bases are TGTGCCATCAGTGGGCAGGAGAACACTGAAGCTTTCTTT.

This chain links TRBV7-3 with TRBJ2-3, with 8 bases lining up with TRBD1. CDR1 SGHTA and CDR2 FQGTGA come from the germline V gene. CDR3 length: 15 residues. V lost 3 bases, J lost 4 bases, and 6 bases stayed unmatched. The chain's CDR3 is CASSLRTGWADTQYF. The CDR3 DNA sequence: TGTGCCAGCAGCTTGAGGACAGGGTGGGCAGATACGCAGTATTTT.

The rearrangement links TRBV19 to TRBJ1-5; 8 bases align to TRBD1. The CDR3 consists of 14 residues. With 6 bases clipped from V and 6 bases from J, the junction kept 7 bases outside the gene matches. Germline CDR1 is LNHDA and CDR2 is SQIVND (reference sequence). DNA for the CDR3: TGTGCCAGTAGACCAGGGGGCGAGGGTCAGCCCCAGCATTTT. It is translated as CASRPGGEGQPQHF. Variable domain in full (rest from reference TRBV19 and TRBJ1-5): DGGITQSPKYLFRKEGQNVTLSCEQNLNHDAMYWYRQDPGQGLRLIYYSQIVNDFQKGDIAEGYSVSREKKESFPLTVTSAQKNPTAFYLCASRPGGEGQPQHFGDGTRLSIL.

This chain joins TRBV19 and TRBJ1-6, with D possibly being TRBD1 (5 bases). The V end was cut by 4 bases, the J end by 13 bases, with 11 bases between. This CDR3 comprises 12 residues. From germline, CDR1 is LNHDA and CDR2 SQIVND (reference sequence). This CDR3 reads CASSTLGGPLHF. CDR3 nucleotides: TGTGCCAGTAGTACCCTGGGGGGTCCCCTCCACTTT.

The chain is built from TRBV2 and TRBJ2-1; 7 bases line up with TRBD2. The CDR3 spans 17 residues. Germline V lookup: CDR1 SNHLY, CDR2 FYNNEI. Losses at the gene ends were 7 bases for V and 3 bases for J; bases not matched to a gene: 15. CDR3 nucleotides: TGTGCCAGCATTTTCCTAGCGGAAAGTGCCCTCTACAATGAGCAGTTCTTC. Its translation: CASIFLAESALYNEQFF.

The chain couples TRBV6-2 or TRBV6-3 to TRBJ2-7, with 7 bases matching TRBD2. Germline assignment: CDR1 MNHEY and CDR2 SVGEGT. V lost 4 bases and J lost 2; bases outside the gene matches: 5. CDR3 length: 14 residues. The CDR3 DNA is TGTGCCAGCAGTTGGAGCGGGACCGCCTACGAGCAGTACGTC. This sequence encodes CASSWSGTAYEQYV.

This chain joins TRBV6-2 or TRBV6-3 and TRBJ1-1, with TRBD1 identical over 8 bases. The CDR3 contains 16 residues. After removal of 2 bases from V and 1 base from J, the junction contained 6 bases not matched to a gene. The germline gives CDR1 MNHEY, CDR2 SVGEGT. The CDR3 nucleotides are TGTGCCAGCAGTTACGCGGCAGGGGGCGCGAACACTGAAGCTTTCTTT. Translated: CASSYAAGGANTEAFF.

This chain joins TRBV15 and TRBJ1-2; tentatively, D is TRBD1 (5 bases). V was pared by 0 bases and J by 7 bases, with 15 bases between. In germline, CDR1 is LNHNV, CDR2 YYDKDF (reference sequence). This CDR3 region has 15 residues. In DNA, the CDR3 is TGTGCCACCAGCAGAGATCTCGAGGGCGGGGGTGGCTACACCTTC. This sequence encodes CATSRDLEGGGGYTF. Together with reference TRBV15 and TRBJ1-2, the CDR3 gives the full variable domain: DAMVIQNPRYQVTQFGKPVTLSCSQTLNHNVMYWYQQKSSQAPKLLFHYYDKDFNNEADTPDNFQSRRPNTSFCFLDIRSPGLGDTAMYLCATSRDLEGGGGYTFGSGTRLTVV.